The next 26 T cell receptor beta chains were all read from a single sample in a study of blood T cell repertoires in COVID-19. Sequenced by immunoSEQ multiplex PCR; TCRdb stores in-frame clones only, minus some. This sample has around 160,000 clones; approximately 86% occur once, and the top ten carry approximately 2.7%. The source material was peripheral blood. These TCRs come from a woman aged 40-49 years with active or convalescent COVID-19.

The chain carries TRBV18 and TRBJ1-6; 8 bases are shared with TRBD1. V shed 3 bases, J shed 4 bases, and the junction held 2 bases outside the gene matches. This CDR3 is built from 15 residues. Germline V gene sequence: CDR1 KGHSH, CDR2 LQKENI. CDR3 loop: CASSPGTGYNSPLHF. Here the CDR3 DNA reads TGTGCCAGCTCACCCGGGACAGGTTATAATTCACCCCTCCACTTT.

This sequence joins TRBV6-5 and TRBJ1-4; 7 bases agree with TRBD1. CDR1 and CDR2 (germline): MNHEY, SVGAGI. The CDR3 totals 16 residues. J was trimmed by 1 base and V by 2 bases; bases with no gene match: 4. The DNA of the CDR3 is TGTGCCAGCAGTTACAGGGGGCGCGTAACTAATGAAAAACTGTTTTTT. Its protein is CASSYRGRVTNEKLFF.

The rearrangement links TRBV2 to TRBJ1-6; TRBD1 aligns across 7 bases. The CDR3 consists of 15 residues. CDR1 SNHLY and CDR2 FYNNEI come from the germline V gene. Losses at the gene ends were 4 bases for V and 6 bases for J; bases not matched to a gene: 6. For the CDR3, the DNA is TGTGCCAGCAGTGCTTGGACAGGCGTTAATTCACCCCTCCACTTT. It is translated as CASSAWTGVNSPLHF.

The CDR3 reads CASSTSGTEAFF. Here the CDR3 DNA reads TGTGCCAGCAGCACCTCGGGGACAGAAGCTTTCTTT. The chain is built from TRBV9 and TRBJ1-1; D possibly corresponds to TRBD1 (6 bases). Germline CDR1 is SGDLS and CDR2 is YYNGEE. The CDR3 is 12 residues long. Trimming removed 4 bases at V and 8 bases at J, with 12 bases between.

V usage is TRBV5-6 and J usage is TRBJ1-1; 9 bases line up with TRBD1. The J segment lost 11 bases and the V segment lost 4 bases, leaving 12 bases of the junction unmatched. The germline gives CDR1 SGHDT, CDR2 YYEEEE. The CDR3 contains 14 residues. The chain's CDR3 is CASSQRTGAASAFF. The CDR3 nucleotides are TGTGCCAGCAGCCAACGGACAGGGGCCGCTTCGGCTTTCTTT.

This chain connects TRBV6-2 or TRBV6-3 to TRBJ2-7, with D perhaps TRBD1 (5 bases). The germline gives CDR1 MNHEY, CDR2 SVGEGT. The CDR3 extends over 14 amino acids. Trimming pared 0 bases from V and 7 bases from J, leaving 13 bases between. In nucleotides, the CDR3 is TGTGCCAGCAGTTACTCCGACAGTTCTGGAGAGCAGTACTTC. Protein product: CASSYSDSSGEQYF.

The V and J genes are TRBV5-1 and TRBJ1-1; 8 bases are a match to TRBD1. The junction had 3 bases not matched to a gene; V was cut back by 1 base and J by 1 base. This CDR3 is built from 15 residues. From germline, CDR1 is SGHRS and CDR2 YFSETQ. The CDR3 protein is CASSLSGQGNTEAFF. The CDR3 DNA reads TGCGCCAGCAGCTTGAGTGGACAGGGGAACACTGAAGCTTTCTTT.

The rearrangement joins TRBV6-5 to TRBJ1-2; 8 bases line up with TRBD1. CDR1 and CDR2 from the germline V gene are MNHEY and SVGAGI. Losses at the gene ends were 0 bases for V and 5 bases for J; bases not matched to a gene: 2. The CDR3 runs 14 residues. The CDR3 protein is CASSYSGQEYGYTF. The CDR3 region has the DNA TGTGCCAGCAGTTACTCGGGACAGGAGTATGGCTACACCTTC.

This chain uses TRBV10-2 with TRBJ2-5; 7 bases are a match to TRBD1. Germline values: CDR1 WSHSY, CDR2 SAAADI. Trimming at V came to 6 bases and at J to 2 bases, leaving 6 bases not matched to a gene. The CDR3 is 14 residues long. In DNA form, the CDR3 reads TGCGCCAGCAGGGCCACAGGGGAACAAGAGACCCAGTACTTC. This gives the protein CASRATGEQETQYF.

The rearrangement links TRBV10-2 to TRBJ1-5; possible D gene TRBD1, 5 bases. The CDR3 spans 14 residues. CDR1 is WSHSY and CDR2 is SAAADI in the germline V gene. V was pared by 2 bases and J by 1 base, with 6 bases between. Here the CDR3 reads CASSEPGSNQPQHF. CDR3 DNA sequence: TGCGCCAGCAGTGAGCCAGGGAGCAATCAGCCCCAGCATTTT.

The rearrangement links TRBV4-3 to TRBJ1-4, with D possibly being TRBD1 (6 bases). CDR1 LGHNA and CDR2 YSLEER come from the germline V gene. V gave up 0 bases and J gave up 6 bases, with 17 bases separating them. This CDR3 spans 17 amino acids. The DNA of the CDR3 is TGCGCCAGCAGCCAAGACAGACAACAGGGTCTTTATGAAAAACTGTTTTTT. Its protein is CASSQDRQQGLYEKLFF.

V is TRBV18 and J is TRBJ1-1, with D perhaps matching TRBD1 (5 bases). With 5 bases removed from V and 4 bases from J, the gap between germline ends came to 14 bases. The CDR3 runs to 14 residues. CDR1 and CDR2 (germline): KGHSH, LQKENI. This CDR3 is CASSFPRVGTEAFF. DNA of the CDR3: TGTGCCAGCTCATTCCCCAGGGTAGGCACTGAAGCTTTCTTT.

The chain links TRBV18 to TRBJ1-3, with D possibly TRBD1 on 6 matching bases. The V gene's germline CDR1 is KGHSH and CDR2 LQKENI. This CDR3 is built from 16 residues. Trimming took off 3 bases at V and 0 bases at J, with 12 bases between the two ends. The CDR3: CASSPGQHTSGNTIYF. CDR3 sequence (DNA): TGTGCCAGCTCACCCGGACAGCACACCTCTGGAAACACCATATATTTT.

V gene TRBV5-6 combines with J gene TRBJ1-1; TRBD1 might be the D (5 bases). V dropped 4 bases and J dropped 4 bases, with 20 bases sitting between them. Germline values: CDR1 SGHDT, CDR2 YYEEEE. The CDR3 sequence is 16 residues long. CDR3 region: CASSRQGQAGITEAFF. The CDR3 DNA reads as TGTGCCAGCAGCCGTCAGGGTCAGGCAGGTATCACTGAAGCTTTCTTT.

The chain carries TRBV27 and TRBJ2-5; 11 nucleotides align to TRBD2. The junction had 4 bases not matched to a gene; V was cut back by 6 bases and J by 1 base. The germline gives CDR1 MNHEY, CDR2 SMNVEV (reference sequence). The CDR3 is 15 amino acids. The CDR3 spells CASRRGTSGQETQYF. The DNA of the CDR3 is TGTGCCAGCAGGCGCGGGACTAGCGGCCAAGAGACCCAGTACTTC.

The genes are TRBV5-1 and TRBJ1-4, with D tentatively TRBD1 (6 bases). The ends were cut back, 2 bases at V and 8 bases at J, with 19 bases in the middle. Germline V gives CDR1 SGHRS, CDR2 YFSETQ. The CDR3 consists of 16 residues. The CDR3 spells CASSFPARQAEEKLFF. The CDR3 nucleotides are TGCGCCAGCAGCTTCCCCGCCCGACAGGCTGAAGAAAAACTGTTTTTT.

This sequence joins TRBV5-1 and TRBJ2-3, with 8 nucleotides matching TRBD2. Germline V CDR1 and CDR2: SGHRS, YFSETQ. This CDR3 has 15 residues. J gave up 4 bases and V 2 bases, and 6 bases lay outside the gene matches. CDR3 amino acids: CASSFNSGTPDTQYF. The CDR3 DNA sequence: TGCGCCAGCAGCTTTAATAGCGGGACCCCAGATACGCAGTATTTT.

The chain links TRBV30 to TRBJ2-3; 11 bases line up with TRBD2. CDR1 and CDR2 from the germline V gene are GTSNPN and SVGIG (reference sequence). Trimming removed 5 bases from V and 7 bases from J; junction bases left unmatched: 5. CDR3 length equals 13 residues. This CDR3 is CAWGLAGPNTQYF. Here the CDR3 DNA reads TGTGCCTGGGGACTAGCGGGCCCAAATACGCAGTATTTT.

This clone was observed a handful of times. The chain has TRBV5-1 and TRBJ2-7, with D perhaps TRBD2 (6 bases). Germline V gene lookup returns CDR1 SGHRS and CDR2 YFSETQ. Trimming left V 0 bases short and J 6 bases short, with 13 bases between. This CDR3 has 14 residues. CDR3 sequence: CASSLEAGRLEQYF. The CDR3 coding sequence is TGCGCCAGCAGCTTGGAAGCGGGCCGGCTCGAGCAGTACTTC.

The genes are TRBV9 and TRBJ2-5; D gene unclear. V lost 0 bases, J lost 2 bases, and 11 bases lay in between. Germline V gene data show CDR1 as SGDLS and CDR2 as YYNGEE. This CDR3 contains 15 residues. This CDR3 reads CASSVAGRWQETQYF. The CDR3 region has the DNA TGTGCCAGCAGCGTAGCTGGCAGGTGGCAAGAGACCCAGTACTTC.

V and J are TRBV28 and TRBJ1-1; D perhaps matches TRBD1 (6 bases). Trimming removed 3 bases at V and 2 bases at J, with 16 bases between. This CDR3 comprises 16 residues. Germline CDR1 and CDR2: MDHEN and SYDVKM. CDR3 coding DNA: TGTGCCAGCAGTTTCCCTTCTTCAGGGGAAAACACTGAAGCTTTCTTT. Its protein product is CASSFPSSGENTEAFF.

This sequence joins TRBV4-3 and TRBJ1-6; 8 bases line up with TRBD1. V lost 3 bases and J lost 7; bases outside the gene matches: 11. This CDR3 comprises 17 residues. The germline CDR1 and CDR2 sequences are LGHNA and YSLEER. CDR3 coding DNA: TGCGCCAGCAGCCAGGGAGCCGGGACAGGTGGAAATTCACCCCTCCACTTT. Amino acids: CASSQGAGTGGNSPLHF.

The rearrangement joins TRBV10-1 to TRBJ2-3; 8 bases are shared with TRBD1. The CDR3 sequence is 12 residues long. Germline CDR1 is WNHNN and CDR2 is SYGVQD (reference sequence). For the CDR3, the DNA is TGCAGACCCAGGGGGCAGGGAGATACGCAGTATTTT. It encodes CRPRGQGDTQYF.

The chain carries TRBV5-8 and TRBJ1-1; no reliable D call. Looked up from germline, CDR1 is SGHTS and CDR2 is YDEGEE. Trimming pared 4 bases from V and 3 bases from J, leaving 16 bases between. CDR3 length: 15 amino acids. CDR3: CASSLRSALYTEAFF. The CDR3 DNA sequence: TGTGCCAGCAGCCTGAGGAGCGCGTTGTACACTGAAGCTTTCTTT.

The J gene is TRBJ1-5, the V gene TRBV4-1; unclear D gene. Germline CDR1 reads MGHRA; CDR2 reads YSYEKL. This CDR3 contains 14 residues. V lost 0 bases and J 6 bases, leaving 9 bases between the germline ends. The CDR3 protein is CASSQDHRSQPQHF. The CDR3 bases are TGCGCCAGCAGCCAAGATCATCGGAGTCAGCCCCAGCATTTT.

This clone came up once. This chain connects TRBV29-1 to TRBJ1-3, with D maybe TRBD1 (6 bases). The CDR3 loop spans 13 amino acids. Trimming pared 7 bases from V and 4 bases from J, leaving 14 bases between. Germline CDR1 is SQVTM and CDR2 is ANQGSEA. The CDR3 nucleotides read TGCAGCGCCGCGGACAGAACCGGAAACACCATATATTTT. Translating it yields CSAADRTGNTIYF. Full variable domain (outside the CDR3, taken from reference TRBV29-1 and TRBJ1-3): SAVISQKPSRDICQRGTSLTIQCQVDSQVTMMFWYRQQPGQSLTLIATANQGSEATYESGFVIDKFPISRPNLTFSTLTVSNMSPEDSSIYLCSAADRTGNTIYFGEGSWLTVV.